This T cell receptor (beta chain) was documented in a study of cytomegalovirus exposure and HLA in healthy donors. Study results and caveats: In a later analysis, TCR beta V- and J-gene trimming was associated with a missense DCLRE1C variant. The authors later found most CMV-associated TCR beta chains appeared HLA-restricted. According to an earlier analysis, most TCR beta V segments yielded productive rearrangements about 87% or about 30% of the time.

PCR primers comprised 60 Vbeta and 13 Jbeta primers. Using immunoSEQ multiplex PCR, the repertoire was profiled, and TCRdb retains in-frame clones only, with some absent. The sample includes 150,000 or so clones, roughly four fifths of them seen just once. As concerns this clone: Its antigen is not known.

This CDR3 has 15 residues. Trimming at V came to 1 base and at J to 8 bases, leaving 8 bases not matched to a gene. Per germline, CDR1 SGDLS and CDR2 YYNGEE. The specimen sequenced was PBMCs. This TCR was recovered from a man aged 25 to 40 in good health and CMV-seropositive. The chain is built from TRBV9 and TRBJ1-4; 7 nucleotides match TRBD1. The CDR3 nucleotides are TGTGCCAGCAGCGTATTGGAGGGGGCGCGCGAAAAACTGTTTTTT. This codes for CASSVLEGAREKLFF.